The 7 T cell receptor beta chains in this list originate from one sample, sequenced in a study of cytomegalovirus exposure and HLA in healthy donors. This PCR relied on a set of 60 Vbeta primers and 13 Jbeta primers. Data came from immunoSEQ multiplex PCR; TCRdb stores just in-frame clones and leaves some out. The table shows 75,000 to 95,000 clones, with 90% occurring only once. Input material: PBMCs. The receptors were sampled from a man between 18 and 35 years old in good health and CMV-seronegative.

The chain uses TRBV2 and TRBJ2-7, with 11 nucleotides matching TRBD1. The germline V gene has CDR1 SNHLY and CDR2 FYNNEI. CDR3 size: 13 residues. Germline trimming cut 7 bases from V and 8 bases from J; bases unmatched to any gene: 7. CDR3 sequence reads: CASTEGQGVKQYF. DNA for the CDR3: TGTGCCAGCACCGAGGGACAGGGGGTAAAGCAGTACTTC. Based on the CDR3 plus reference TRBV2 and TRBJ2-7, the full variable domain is EPEVTQTPSHQVTQMGQEVILRCVPISNHLYFYWYRQILGQKVEFLVSFYNNEISEKSEIFDDQFSVERPDGSNFTLKIRSTKLEDSAMYFCASTEGQGVKQYFGPGTRLTVT.

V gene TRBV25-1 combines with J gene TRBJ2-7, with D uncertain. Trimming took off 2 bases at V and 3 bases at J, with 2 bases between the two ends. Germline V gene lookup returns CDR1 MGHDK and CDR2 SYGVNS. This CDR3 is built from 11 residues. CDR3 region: CASSEHYEQYF. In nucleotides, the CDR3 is TGTGCCAGCAGTGAACACTACGAGCAGTACTTC.

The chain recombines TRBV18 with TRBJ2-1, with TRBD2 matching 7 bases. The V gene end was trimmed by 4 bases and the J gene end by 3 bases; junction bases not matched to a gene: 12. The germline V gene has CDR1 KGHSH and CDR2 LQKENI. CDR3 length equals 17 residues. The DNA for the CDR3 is TGTGCCAGCTCACTCATTGTCTCGACTAGCATCTACAATGAGCAGTTCTTC. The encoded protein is CASSLIVSTSIYNEQFF. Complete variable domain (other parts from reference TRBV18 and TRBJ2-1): NAGVMQNPRHLVRRRGQEARLRCSPMKGHSHVYWYRQLPEEGLKFMVYLQKENIIDESGMPKERFSAEFPKEGPSILRIQQVVRGDSAAYFCASSLIVSTSIYNEQFFGPGTRLTVL.

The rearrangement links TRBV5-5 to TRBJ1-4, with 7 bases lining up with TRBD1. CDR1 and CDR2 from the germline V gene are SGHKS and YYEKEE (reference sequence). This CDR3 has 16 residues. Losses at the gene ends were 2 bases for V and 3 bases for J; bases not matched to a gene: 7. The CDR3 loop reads CASSFAGQAANEKLFF. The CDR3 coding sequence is TGTGCCAGCAGCTTTGCCGGACAGGCGGCTAATGAAAAACTGTTTTTT. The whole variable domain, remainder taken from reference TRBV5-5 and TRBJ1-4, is DAGVTQSPTHLIKTRGQQVTLRCSPISGHKSVSWYQQVLGQGPQFIFQYYEKEERGRGNFPDRFSARQFPNYSSELNVNALLLGDSALYLCASSFAGQAANEKLFFGSGTQLSVL.

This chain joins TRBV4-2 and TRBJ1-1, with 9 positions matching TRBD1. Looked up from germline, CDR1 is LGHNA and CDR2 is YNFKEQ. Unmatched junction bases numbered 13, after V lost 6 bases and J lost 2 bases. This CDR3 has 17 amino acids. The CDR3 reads CASRTTRDRAINTEAFF. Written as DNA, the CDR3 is TGTGCCAGCAGGACTACCAGGGACAGGGCGATCAACACTGAAGCTTTCTTT.

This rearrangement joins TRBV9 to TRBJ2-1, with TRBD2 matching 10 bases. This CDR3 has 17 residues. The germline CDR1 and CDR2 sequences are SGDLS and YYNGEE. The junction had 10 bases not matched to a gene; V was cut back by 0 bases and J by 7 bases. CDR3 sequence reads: CASSVAPPSGRGNEQFF. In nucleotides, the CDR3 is TGTGCCAGCAGCGTAGCCCCGCCTAGCGGGAGAGGTAATGAGCAGTTCTTC.

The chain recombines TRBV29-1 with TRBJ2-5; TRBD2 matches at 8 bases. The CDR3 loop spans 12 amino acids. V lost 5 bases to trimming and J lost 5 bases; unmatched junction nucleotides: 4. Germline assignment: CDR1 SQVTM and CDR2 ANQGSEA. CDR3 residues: CSVSGTSETQYF. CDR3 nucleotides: TGCAGCGTTTCCGGGACTAGTGAGACCCAGTACTTC.